Following are 28 T cell receptor beta chains from one sample sequenced in a study of OX40 agonist ivuxolimab in advanced cancers. The library came from the immunoSEQ multiplex PCR assay. The immuneACCESS repertoire file appears here via TCRdb, limited to in-frame rearrangements. These files lack a portion of the clones; in checked studies, under half of the deficit traces to unresolved V genes, and the cause of the others is not known. The sample data list about 84,000 clones, and 75% to 90% of these were observed just once. The leading ten clones occupy approximately 0.19% of the sample. Sequenced here: CD4+ or CD8+ T cells sorted from blood, sampled in a trial of the OX40 agonist ivuxolimab. Receptors originate from an adult with an advanced solid tumor such as melanoma, head and neck, liver or kidney cancer.

The V call is TRBV28, the J call TRBJ2-7, with a weak D call TRBD1 (5 bases). The CDR3 is 15 residues long. V gave up 8 bases and J gave up 4 bases, with 21 bases separating them. Germline CDR1 and CDR2: MDHEN and SYDVKM. The CDR3 loop is CASLSGQQTRYEQYF. The CDR3 nucleotides are TGTGCCAGCCTATCAGGGCAGCAAACTCGATACGAGCAGTACTTC.

The chain couples TRBV5-1 to TRBJ2-7; 7 positions match TRBD2. Trimming took 0 bases from V and 6 from J; bases not matched to a gene: 0. The germline CDR1 and CDR2 sequences are SGHRS and YFSETQ. The CDR3 is 12 amino acids. The CDR3, as DNA: TGCGCCAGCAGCTTGGGGGAGGGCGAGCAGTACTTC. Translating it yields CASSLGEGEQYF. Complete variable domain (other parts from reference TRBV5-1 and TRBJ2-7): KAGVTQTPRYLIKTRGQQVTLSCSPISGHRSVSWYQQTPGQGLQFLFEYFSETQRNKGNFPGRFSGRQFSNSRSEMNVSTLELGDSALYLCASSLGEGEQYFGPGTRLTVT.

The sample holds one count of this clone. The chain combines TRBV7-9 with TRBJ1-2; no firm D call. The CDR3 sequence is 12 residues long. Trimming shortened V by 6 bases and J by 4 bases, and 9 bases separated the two germline ends. The germline V gene encodes CDR1 SEHNR and CDR2 FQNEAQ (reference sequence). The CDR3 coding sequence is TGTGCCAGCAGACCCCAAAGCTATGGCTACACCTTC. Translated: CASRPQSYGYTF. The variable domain in full, with the rest retrieved from reference TRBV7-9 and TRBJ1-2, is DTGVSQNPRHKITKRGQNVTFRCDPISEHNRLYWYRQTLGQGPEFLTYFQNEAQLEKSRLLSDRFSAERPKGSFSTLEIQRTEQGDSAMYLCASRPQSYGYTFGSGTRLTVV.

The chain recombines TRBV7-8 with TRBJ1-4; TRBD1 matches at 7 bases. The CDR3 is made up of 15 amino acids. V shed 5 bases and J 8 bases; nucleotides not matched to a gene: 11. Per germline, CDR1 SGHVS and CDR2 FQNEAQ. CDR3 sequence (DNA): TGTGCCAGCAGCCCTAGACAGGGACCCCGGGAAAAACTGTTTTTT. Its translation: CASSPRQGPREKLFF.

The chain has TRBV5-4 and TRBJ2-2; no definite D call. The CDR3 is 14 amino acids. V lost 5 bases to trimming and J lost 2 bases, with 10 bases between them. CDR1 SGHNT and CDR2 YYREEE come from the germline V gene (reference sequence). CDR3: CASRSLDNTGELFF. The CDR3 DNA is TGTGCCAGCAGATCCCTGGATAACACCGGGGAGCTGTTTTTT.

The chain recombines TRBV6-5 with TRBJ1-1; TRBD1 might be the D (6 bases). Trimming shortened V by 8 bases and J by 0 bases, and 10 bases separated the two germline ends. CDR3 length: 13 amino acids. Germline-derived CDR1 and CDR2 are MNHEY and SVGAGI. CDR3 nucleotides: TGTGCCAGCGGGGACATCATGAACACTGAAGCTTTCTTT. It codes for CASGDIMNTEAFF.

The chain recombines TRBV14 with TRBJ1-4; D is undetermined. The V gene's germline CDR1 is SGHDN and CDR2 FVKESK. CDR3 length: 17 amino acids. V was pared by 0 bases and J by 5 bases, with 16 bases between. In nucleotides, the CDR3 is TGTGCCAGCAGCCAAGATCGTGGTCGGTTGTGGAATGAAAAACTGTTTTTT. Translation gives CASSQDRGRLWNEKLFF.

The CDR3 nucleotides are TGTGCCAGCTCACCACCTTCCCAAGGGAAAAAACTGTTTTTT. It translates to CASSPPSQGKKLFF. The V call is TRBV18, the J call TRBJ1-4; D is ambiguous. CDR1 and CDR2 (germline): KGHSH, LQKENI. The CDR3 contains 14 residues. The V gene lost 0 bases and the J gene lost 9 bases, with 11 bases spanning the gap.

V is TRBV19 and J is TRBJ1-5; D gene uncertain. CDR1 and CDR2 from the germline V gene are LNHDA and SQIVND (reference sequence). Trimming stripped 5 bases from V and 0 bases from J, with 14 bases between. This CDR3 comprises 16 residues. CDR3 sequence reads: CASSPHIYPSNQPQHF. CDR3 in DNA: TGTGCCAGTAGTCCCCACATCTACCCTAGCAATCAGCCCCAGCATTTT.

The J gene is TRBJ2-1, the V gene TRBV29-1; tentatively, D is TRBD1 (5 bases). The CDR3 is made up of 14 amino acids. V lost 4 bases and J 9 bases, leaving 19 bases between the germline ends. Germline V gene sequence: CDR1 SQVTM, CDR2 ANQGSEA. CDR3 bases: TGCAGCGTTGTTTTCAGGGCCGCTTCTGGTGAGCAGTTCTTC. Protein product: CSVVFRAASGEQFF.

The gene calls are TRBV7-9 and TRBJ1-3; TRBD1 aligns across 8 bases. CDR3 size: 16 residues. The V segment lost 5 bases and the J segment 0 bases; nucleotides outside the gene matches: 6. Germline lookup yields CDR1 SEHNR and CDR2 FQNEAQ (reference sequence). CDR3 loop: CASSLGQGSSGNTIYF. CDR3 in DNA: TGTGCCAGCAGCCTAGGACAGGGCAGCTCTGGAAACACCATATATTTT.

The gene calls are TRBV28 and TRBJ2-1; 9 bases agree with TRBD2. The CDR3 runs to 23 residues. Germline V lookup: CDR1 MDHEN, CDR2 SYDVKM. Trimming cost V 3 bases and J 0 bases; bases outside gene matches: 24. The CDR3 bases are TGTGCCAGCAGTTTTTTCGGACCGAGGGGCCGCAGCGGGGGGCGGAGCTCCTACAATGAGCAGTTCTTC. It codes for CASSFFGPRGRSGGRSSYNEQFF.

This sequence joins TRBV10-3 and TRBJ2-3; the D gene is possibly TRBD1 (5 bases). The length of the CDR3 is 14 residues. Per the germline V gene, CDR1 is ENHRY and CDR2 is SYGVKD. Trimming took 3 bases from V and 2 from J, leaving 9 bases between them. CDR3 amino acids: CAISEGRVTDTQYF. The DNA for the CDR3 is TGTGCCATCAGTGAAGGCAGGGTCACAGATACGCAGTATTTT.

The rearrangement uses TRBV9 and TRBJ2-3; 9 bases fit TRBD2. Germline CDR1 and CDR2: SGDLS and YYNGEE. The junction had 9 bases not matched to a gene; V was cut back by 3 bases and J by 4 bases. This CDR3 has 16 amino acids. The CDR3, as DNA: TGTGCCAGCAGCGACGCCGGGACTAGCTTTCCAGATACGCAGTATTTT. As protein: CASSDAGTSFPDTQYF.

The chain carries TRBV9 and TRBJ1-4, with unresolved D. Trimming removed 4 bases from V and 0 bases from J, with 10 bases in between. The CDR3 has 15 amino acids. CDR1 is SGDLS and CDR2 is YYNGEE in the germline V gene. The CDR3 sequence: CASSPQTATNEKLFF. The CDR3, as DNA: TGTGCCAGCAGCCCCCAGACGGCAACTAATGAAAAACTGTTTTTT.

This clone was seen a handful of times. The chain couples TRBV11-2 to TRBJ1-2; 7 nucleotides agree with TRBD1. The CDR3 sequence is 16 residues long. Germline CDR1 reads SGHAT; CDR2 reads FQNNGV. Trimming took 5 bases from V and 3 from J; bases not matched to a gene: 12. This CDR3 is CASSRLRTGADYGYTF. Here the CDR3 DNA reads TGTGCCAGCAGCCGTCTTCGGACAGGTGCTGACTATGGCTACACCTTC. Full variable domain (rest looked up from reference TRBV11-2 and TRBJ1-2): EAGVAQSPRYKIIEKRQSVAFWCNPISGHATLYWYQQILGQGPKLLIQFQNNGVVDDSQLPKDRFSAERLKGVDSTLKIQPAKLEDSAVYLCASSRLRTGADYGYTFGSGTRLTVV.

This clone was detected once. This chain joins TRBV6-1 and TRBJ1-2; no firm D call. The CDR3 is 14 amino acids. Germline assignment: CDR1 MNHNS and CDR2 SASEGT. Trimming cost V 0 bases and J 2 bases, with 7 bases left between them. CDR3 in DNA: TGTGCCAGCAGTGAAGCGGGGAGAAACTATGGCTACACCTTC. Translation gives CASSEAGRNYGYTF.

In this sample, this clone turned up once. V usage is TRBV29-1 and J usage is TRBJ2-1; D possibly corresponds to TRBD2 (6 bases). CDR1 and CDR2 from the germline V gene are SQVTM and ANQGSEA. The CDR3 totals 15 residues. The ends were cut back, 4 bases at V and 0 bases at J, with 13 bases in the middle. In DNA, the CDR3 is TGCAGCGTTGCAGGTAGCGGCAACTCCTACAATGAGCAGTTCTTC. It yields the protein CSVAGSGNSYNEQFF.

This chain connects TRBV6-1 to TRBJ2-1; D is perhaps TRBD2 (6 bases). CDR1 MNHNS and CDR2 SASEGT come from the germline V gene. V was clipped by 6 bases and J by 3 bases, with 15 bases between them. The CDR3 runs 15 residues. For the CDR3, the DNA is TGTGCCAGCAGGTTACTAGCTTACCTCTACAATGAGCAGTTCTTC. It translates to CASRLLAYLYNEQFF.

In this sample, this clone turned up a few times. The chain has TRBV6-1 and TRBJ2-7; D uncertain. The germline V gene encodes CDR1 MNHNS and CDR2 SASEGT. The CDR3 spans 14 residues. V gave up 4 bases and J gave up 3 bases, with 13 bases separating them. The CDR3 nucleotides read TGTGCCAGCAGTGCTAAGGGCAGTTACTACGAGCAGTACGTC. Amino acid sequence: CASSAKGSYYEQYV.

This clone has only one observation. The J gene is TRBJ1-6, the V gene TRBV28; 8 bases map to TRBD1. Germline CDR1 is MDHEN and CDR2 is SYDVKM. This CDR3 spans 16 amino acids. V lost 6 bases, J lost 5 bases, and 9 bases stayed unmatched. The DNA for the CDR3 is TGTGCCAGCAGCCAGGGGGCGCTTTTAAATAATTCACCCCTCCACTTT. The encoded protein is CASSQGALLNNSPLHF.

CDR3 loop: CASSLEFGSYNEQFF. The CDR3 DNA follows: TGTGCCAGCAGCTTGGAGTTCGGGTCTTACAATGAGCAGTTCTTC. The chain uses TRBV5-4 and TRBJ2-1; D ambiguous. CDR1 and CDR2 from the germline V gene are SGHNT and YYREEE (reference sequence). The CDR3 is 15 amino acids. Between the trimmed V and J ends, which lost 0 bases and 4 bases, there was a span of 11 bases.

This clone was observed a handful of times. This chain links TRBV5-4 with TRBJ2-2; D may match TRBD1 or TRBD2 (5 bases each). The CDR3 loop spans 15 amino acids. Trimming stripped 4 bases from V and 2 bases from J, with 12 bases between. CDR1 is SGHNT and CDR2 is YYREEE in the germline V gene (reference sequence). CDR3 coding DNA: TGTGCCAGCAGCCTTGACGGGGCCAACACCGGGGAGCTGTTTTTT. The encoded protein is CASSLDGANTGELFF.

CDR3: CATGDGTYEQYF. For the CDR3, the DNA is TGTGCCACCGGAGACGGGACCTACGAGCAGTACTTC. This chain connects TRBV10-3 to TRBJ2-7, with D tentatively TRBD2 (5 bases). V was shortened by 10 bases and J by 2 bases, with 12 bases between the two germline ends. The germline CDR1 and CDR2 sequences are ENHRY and SYGVKD. The CDR3 is 12 residues long.

This chain links TRBV5-4 with TRBJ1-2, with D uncertain. V was pared by 4 bases and J by 4 bases, with 17 bases between. CDR3 size: 15 residues. Per the germline V gene, CDR1 is SGHNT and CDR2 is YYREEE (reference sequence). As DNA, the CDR3 is TGTGCCAGCAGCCCCCCAACAGCTTCAACCTATGGCTACACCTTC. As protein: CASSPPTASTYGYTF.

The V call is TRBV4-1, the J call TRBJ1-5; D might be TRBD1 (5 bases). CDR1 MGHRA and CDR2 YSYEKL come from the germline V gene. V gave up 4 bases and J gave up 0 bases, with 7 bases separating them. The CDR3 has 14 amino acids. Here the CDR3 DNA reads TGCGCCAGCAGCCGGGACGTTAGCAATCAGCCCCAGCATTTT. Residues: CASSRDVSNQPQHF.

The chain is built from TRBV28 and TRBJ1-1; D is unresolved. With 6 bases removed from V and 5 bases from J, the gap between germline ends came to 13 bases. The CDR3 is 13 residues long. The germline gives CDR1 MDHEN, CDR2 SYDVKM. CDR3 nucleotides: TGTGCCAGCAGGATACCCTTGGGGACTGAAGCTTTCTTT. Its protein is CASRIPLGTEAFF.

The V gene is TRBV6-5, the J gene TRBJ2-7; the D is unclear. The CDR3 runs 13 residues. V was clipped by 2 bases and J by 5 bases, with 10 bases between them. Germline CDR1 is MNHEY and CDR2 is SVGAGI. The CDR3 loop is CASSYVPDHEQYF. The CDR3 coding sequence is TGTGCCAGCAGTTACGTTCCCGACCACGAGCAGTACTTC.